These T cell receptor beta chains were read from a single sample in a study of blood T cell repertoires in COVID-19. The data were produced by immunoSEQ multiplex PCR, yet TCRdb's version contains in-frame clones alone and is incomplete. This table has about 300,000 clones, roughly 83% appearing once. Source material: peripheral blood. The receptors originated from a woman in her forties or fifties with acute or convalescent COVID-19. The CDR3 runs from the conserved cysteine through the conserved F or W. The D gene is left open where the match is weak. Only part of the rows carry a size: once, few, many, or a class if the clone is expanded.

size	V	J	D	CDR3	DNA
-	TRBV14	TRBJ1-4	TRBD1	CASSRMGQSNEKLFF	TGTGCCAGCAGCCGAATGGGACAGAGTAATGAAAAACTGTTTTTT
once	TRBV7-9	TRBJ1-1	TRBD1	CASSPRQGSKGTEAFF	TGTGCCAGCAGCCCCCGACAGGGTTCTAAGGGCACTGAAGCTTTCTTT
few	TRBV4-3	TRBJ1-1	-	CASSQEGAYTEAFF	TGCGCCAGCAGCCAAGAAGGGGCTTACACTGAAGCTTTCTTT
-	TRBV5-5	TRBJ2-1	-	CASSLGTGNYNEQFF	TGTGCCAGCAGCTTAGGTACAGGGAACTACAATGAGCAGTTCTTC
-	TRBV5-1	TRBJ1-1	-	CASSLAIGGSTEAFF	TGCGCCAGCAGCTTGGCCATTGGAGGGAGCACTGAAGCTTTCTTT
-	TRBV5-6	TRBJ2-1	TRBD1	CASSQTPGQRYNEQFF	TGTGCCAGCAGCCAGACTCCGGGACAGAGGTACAATGAGCAGTTCTTC
once	TRBV18	TRBJ2-7	TRBD1	CASSPQGDEQYF	TGTGCCAGCTCACCCCAGGGGGACGAGCAGTACTTC
once	TRBV19	TRBJ1-2	-	CASSIAAGKNYGYTF	TGTGCCAGTAGTATAGCCGCGGGAAAGAACTATGGCTACACCTTC
few	TRBV2	TRBJ2-1	TRBD2	CASSVLAGSYNEQFF	TGTGCCAGCAGTGTCCTAGCGGGAAGTTACAATGAGCAGTTCTTC
once	TRBV15	TRBJ2-7	-	CATSVRGTYEQYF	TGTGCCACCAGCGTCAGGGGAACTTACGAGCAGTACTTC
-	TRBV19	TRBJ2-7	-	CASKGDGSSYEQYF	TGTGCCAGTAAGGGGGACGGAAGCTCCTACGAGCAGTACTTC
-	TRBV19	TRBJ1-3	-	CASSAPGRGNSGNTIYF	TGTGCCAGTAGTGCGCCTGGCAGGGGCAATTCTGGAAACACCATATATTTT
-	TRBV19	TRBJ2-1	TRBD2	CASSIASGRTEQFF	TGTGCCAGTAGTATAGCTAGCGGGCGAACCGAGCAGTTCTTC
-	TRBV4-1	TRBJ1-1	-	CASSKRDTLNTEAFF	TGCGCCAGCAGCAAACGGGACACCTTGAACACTGAAGCTTTCTTT
-	TRBV2	TRBJ2-2	-	CASSEVKLNKKTGELFF	TGTGCCAGCAGTGAAGTAAAACTCAATAAAAAAACCGGGGAGCTGTTTTTT
-	TRBV5-4	TRBJ1-4	TRBD1	CASSLGAGQGDEKLFF	TGTGCCAGCAGCTTGGGCGCGGGACAGGGGGATGAAAAACTGTTTTTT
once	TRBV6-5	TRBJ1-2	-	CASSPDLRNYGYTF	TGTGCCAGCAGTCCGGACTTGCGAAACTATGGCTACACCTTC
-	TRBV24-1	TRBJ2-1	TRBD1	CATSGYRGNVNEQFF	TGTGCCACCAGTGGTTACAGGGGCAATGTAAATGAGCAGTTCTTC
-	TRBV9	TRBJ2-7	TRBD1	CASSSHPGGQGAIYEQYF	TGTGCCAGCAGCTCACATCCGGGGGGACAGGGGGCCATTTACGAGCAGTACTTC
-	TRBV7-9	TRBJ2-3	TRBD2	CASSILLAGGADTQYF	TGTGCCAGCAGCATCCTGTTAGCGGGAGGGGCAGATACGCAGTATTTT
-	TRBV28	TRBJ1-1	-	CASDVRGQTEAFF	TGTGCCAGCGATGTTCGGGGTCAGACTGAAGCTTTCTTT
-	TRBV10-2	TRBJ2-3	-	CASSEAGSADTQYF	TGCGCCAGCAGTGAGGCCGGGAGTGCAGATACGCAGTATTTT
-	TRBV7-2	TRBJ2-7	-	CASSLISSSYEQYF	TGTGCCAGCAGCTTAATTTCTAGCTCCTACGAGCAGTACTTC
-	TRBV28	TRBJ1-3	TRBD1	CASSFQQGRSGNTIYF	TGTGCCAGCAGTTTCCAACAGGGGCGCTCTGGAAACACCATATATTTT
-	TRBV27	TRBJ1-1	-	CASTYSAGSNTEAFF	TGTGCCAGCACCTACTCTGCAGGGTCGAACACTGAAGCTTTCTTT